The 2 T cell receptor beta chains listed next were all sequenced from one sample in a study of human T cells and chemical hapten exposure. A single record per CDR3 protein comes from TCRdb applying MiXCR to the RACE reads. Of tens of thousands of distinct CDR3 sequences in the sample, 13% to 15% are singletons; the top ten hold around 4.2%. The sample's time point: pre-sensitization, week 0. Treatment here: therapeutic diphenylcyclopropenone sensitization with weekly scalp DPC. The sequencing used whole blood, collected in connection with sensitization to the hapten diphenylcyclopropenone (DPC). These receptors came from a woman aged 45-65 years with alopecia areata. Some clones in this sample may be carry-over from other donors' samples.

There are many counts of this clonotype. The rearrangement uses TRBV29-1 and TRBJ2-2, with 7 positions matching TRBD1. The trim removed 3 bases at V and 7 bases at J, leaving 8 bases unmatched. This CDR3 has 14 amino acids. The germline gives CDR1 SQVTM, CDR2 ANQGSEA. CDR3 DNA: TGCAGCGTTGAGCTTCCGGGACAGAGCGGGGAGCTGTTTTTT. Amino acid sequence: CSVELPGQSGELFF.

CDR3 in DNA: TGTGCCAGCAAACTAGCGGTAGCCAAAAACATTCAGTACTTC. Translated: CASKLAVAKNIQYF. The chain employs TRBV2 and TRBJ2-4, with 8 bases fitting TRBD2. Germline CDR1 and CDR2: SNHLY and FYNNEI. This CDR3 spans 14 amino acids. After removal of 7 bases from V and 0 bases from J, the junction contained 2 bases not matched to a gene.